This entry concerns a single T cell receptor (beta chain). The sample originates from a study of blood T cell repertoires in COVID-19. Looking at the study overall: T cells, B-cell-depleted T cells, or PBMCs supplied cDNA or gDNA.

Seattle's enrolled individuals joined amid active infection and were then monitored longitudinally. As originally analysed: Estimation of nucleated cell counts was performed using reference gene primer amplification. Measured with immunoSEQ multiplex PCR; TCRdb has only the in-frame clones, and not every one. V, J and clone size are taken as reported in that table, and D and trimming were inferred from the DNA itself. The profile shows 80,000 or so clones, around 84% of them singletons. The CDR3 covers 15 residues. Trimming removed 1 base at V and 4 bases at J, with 15 bases between. Germline assignment: CDR1 SGDLS and CDR2 YYNGEE.

The sequence was obtained from a man between 60 and 75 years old with COVID-19, enrolled during active disease. Sequencing was done on a sample of peripheral blood. The J gene is TRBJ2-7, the V gene TRBV9; a possible D gene is TRBD2 (5 bases). CDR3 protein: CASSVYPAAEYEQYF. The CDR3 bases are TGTGCCAGCAGCGTATATCCAGCGGCCGAATACGAGCAGTACTTC.